This passage covers 24 T cell receptor beta chains from one sample sequenced in a study of a mutant IDH1 vaccine in newly diagnosed glioma. No antigens are known for them. Method: immunoSEQ multiplex PCR; TCRdb's copy keeps in-frame clones and lacks some. The sample has roughly 60,000 clones; around 74% are singletons. Time point given: week 35, safety follow-up. Topical imiquimod was applied with each vaccine dose, which held 300 ug of mutant IDH1 20-mer peptide. The specimen was PBMCs, collected from a glioma patient whose treatment included an IDH1 peptide vaccine. All receptors derive from a man between 50 and 59 years old with glioma.

The gene calls are TRBV27 and TRBJ2-3, with 9 bases identical to TRBD1. The V gene's germline CDR1 is MNHEY and CDR2 SMNVEV (reference sequence). The J segment lost 5 bases and the V segment lost 6 bases, leaving 9 bases of the junction unmatched. This CDR3 comprises 15 residues. CDR3 sequence: CASRPPGQGKDTQYF. CDR3 bases: TGTGCCAGCAGGCCACCGGGACAGGGTAAAGATACGCAGTATTTT.

V gene TRBV4-2 combines with J gene TRBJ1-1; D is unresolved. Germline CDR1 is LGHNA and CDR2 is YNFKEQ. The ends were cut back, 0 bases at V and 5 bases at J, with 13 bases in the middle. The CDR3 spans 15 residues. The CDR3 DNA is TGTGCCAGCAGCCAAGAATCACTTTCGGGTACTGAAGCTTTCTTT. This encodes CASSQESLSGTEAFF.

The chain links TRBV11-2 to TRBJ2-1, with D perhaps matching TRBD2 (5 bases). This CDR3 is built from 15 residues. Per the germline V gene, CDR1 is SGHAT and CDR2 is FQNNGV. V lost 3 bases and J lost 0, with 9 bases in between. In DNA form, the CDR3 reads TGTGCCAGCAGCTTCAGAGGGAGCTCCTACAATGAGCAGTTCTTC. It translates to CASSFRGSSYNEQFF.

The rearrangement uses TRBV6-1 and TRBJ1-3; D gene unclear. Germline CDR1 reads MNHNS; CDR2 reads SASEGT. The V end was cut by 1 base, the J end by 2 bases, with 6 bases between. The CDR3 consists of 14 residues. The chain's CDR3 is CASSEVGAGNTIYF. The CDR3 DNA is TGTGCCAGCAGTGAAGTGGGAGCTGGAAACACCATATATTTT.

The rearrangement links TRBV12-5 to TRBJ1-3; no definite D call. CDR3 size: 13 residues. The V end lost 1 base, the J end lost 1 base, and 2 bases lay between the germline ends. Germline V lookup: CDR1 LGHNT, CDR2 FRNRAP. The DNA of the CDR3 is TGTGCTAGTGGTTTGGAGTCTGGAAACACCATATATTTT. Translating it yields CASGLESGNTIYF.

The J gene is TRBJ2-6, the V gene TRBV5-4; D is undetermined. The V and J ends lost 0 bases and 0 bases respectively, with 10 bases between them. This CDR3 is built from 17 residues. Germline V gene data show CDR1 as SGHNT and CDR2 as YYREEE (reference sequence). The chain's CDR3 is CASSLGAGNSGANVLTF. CDR3 bases: TGTGCCAGCAGCTTGGGGGCAGGAAACTCTGGGGCCAACGTCCTGACTTTC. Using reference TRBV5-4 and TRBJ2-6 for the parts outside the CDR3, the full variable domain is ETGVTQSPTHLIKTRGQQVTLRCSSQSGHNTVSWYQQALGQGPQFIFQYYREEENGRGNFPPRFSGLQFPNYSSELNVNALELDDSALYLCASSLGAGNSGANVLTFGAGSRLTVL.

The DNA for the CDR3 is TGTGCCAGCAGTGCCACAGGGGAAAAACTGTTTTTT. Translating gives CASSATGEKLFF. V and J are TRBV6-6 and TRBJ1-4, with D perhaps TRBD1 (6 bases). The CDR3 consists of 12 residues. Per germline, CDR1 MNHNY and CDR2 SVGAGI (reference sequence). V gave up 5 bases and J gave up 8 bases, with 9 bases separating them.

The gene calls are TRBV5-5 and TRBJ2-5; no definite D call. The DNA matches TRBJ2-7 better at its end, which makes the J call doubtful. The CDR3 is 11 amino acids. The germline gives CDR1 SGHKS, CDR2 YYEKEE (reference sequence). The CDR3 protein is CASSLNYEQYF. CDR3 nucleotide sequence: TGTGCCAGCAGCCTGAACTACGAGCAGTACTTC.

The CDR3 sequence: CATRRQESSYEQYF. CDR3 DNA sequence: TGTGCCACCAGGAGACAGGAGAGCTCCTACGAGCAGTACTTC. J is TRBJ2-7 and V is TRBV15; TRBD1 might be the D (6 bases). Germline values: CDR1 LNHNV, CDR2 YYDKDF (reference sequence). The CDR3 length is 14 residues. The V end was cut by 6 bases, the J end by 0 bases, with 12 bases between.

The chain's CDR3 is CASRETGATGNTEAFF. CDR3 DNA: TGTGCCAGCAGGGAGACAGGGGCCACCGGAAACACTGAAGCTTTCTTT. The rearrangement joins TRBV6-6 to TRBJ1-1; 8 bases are a match to TRBD1. The V gene's germline CDR1 is MNHNY and CDR2 SVGAGI (reference sequence). The junction had 11 bases not matched to a gene; V was cut back by 6 bases and J by 2 bases. The CDR3 sequence is 16 residues long.

The chain carries TRBV15 and TRBJ2-3; D is possibly TRBD1 (6 bases). With 8 bases removed from V and 8 bases from J, the gap between germline ends came to 20 bases. This CDR3 is built from 14 residues. Germline values: CDR1 LNHNV, CDR2 YYDKDF (reference sequence). The CDR3: CATARTRGFATQYF. As DNA, the CDR3 is TGTGCCACCGCCCGGACCAGGGGTTTCGCTACGCAGTATTTT.

The table lists this clone with a few counts. V and J are TRBV14 and TRBJ1-3; weak D call: TRBD1 (5 bases). CDR3 length: 18 residues. The ends were cut back, 5 bases at V and 0 bases at J, with 20 bases in the middle. The V gene's germline CDR1 is SGHDN and CDR2 FVKESK. In DNA, the CDR3 is TGTGCCAGCAGCTTCCGGCGCGGGGGGGATGGCTCTGGAAACACCATATATTTT. As protein: CASSFRRGGDGSGNTIYF.

The V gene is TRBV7-9, the J gene TRBJ1-1; D gene uncertain. CDR3 length equals 11 residues. Germline V gene sequence: CDR1 SEHNR, CDR2 FQNEAQ (reference sequence). With 10 bases removed from V and 0 bases from J, the gap between germline ends came to 6 bases. In nucleotides, the CDR3 is TGTGCCATCCCCTTGAACACTGAAGCTTTCTTT. Translating it yields CAIPLNTEAFF.

The chain links TRBV19 to TRBJ1-3; maybe TRBD1 (5 bases). CDR1 and CDR2 from the germline V gene are LNHDA and SQIVND (reference sequence). The CDR3 has 17 residues. The germline V and J ends were trimmed by 7 bases and 0 bases, with 19 bases remaining between them. The CDR3 is CASTRQLLVLSGNTIYF. The CDR3 nucleotides read TGTGCCAGTACACGACAGCTCCTCGTCCTCTCTGGAAACACCATATATTTT.

The rearrangement joins TRBV4-2 to TRBJ1-1; the D gene is possibly TRBD1 (5 bases). This CDR3 is 18 amino acids long. The ends were cut back, 0 bases at V and 2 bases at J, with 19 bases in the middle. Looked up from germline, CDR1 is LGHNA and CDR2 is YNFKEQ. This chain's CDR3 is CASSQEMGGRLINTEAFF. As DNA, the CDR3 is TGTGCCAGCAGCCAAGAAATGGGGGGTAGATTGATTAACACTGAAGCTTTCTTT.

The rearrangement links TRBV9 to TRBJ2-5, with a tentative D call TRBD2 (6 bases). The CDR3 has 14 residues. V gave up 2 bases and J gave up 6 bases, with 14 bases separating them. The germline gives CDR1 SGDLS, CDR2 YYNGEE. Here the CDR3 DNA reads TGTGCCAGCAGCGTTGAGCCGGGGGTGAAGACCCAGTACTTC. Its protein is CASSVEPGVKTQYF.

As to this clone: At one end, the junction sequence differs from germline, possibly due to a read error. This chain uses TRBV7-2 with TRBJ2-5; D may be TRBD2 (5 bases). This CDR3 contains 13 residues. Germline CDR1 and CDR2: SGHTA and FQGNSA. This CDR3 reads CAGSSGGTETQYF. The CDR3 bases are TGTGCCGGCAGCTCAGGAGGAACCGAGACCCAGTACTTC.

The rearrangement uses TRBV19 and TRBJ1-1; 7 nucleotides match TRBD1. Unmatched junction bases numbered 3, after V lost 8 bases and J lost 0 bases. Germline V gives CDR1 LNHDA, CDR2 SQIVND (reference sequence). This CDR3 contains 13 residues. In DNA form, the CDR3 reads TGTGCCAGTTTGGGACAGTTGAACACTGAAGCTTTCTTT. Amino acids: CASLGQLNTEAFF.

This clone was detected a few times. J is TRBJ2-6 and V is TRBV2; D is undetermined. V lost 10 bases and J lost 11, with 12 bases in between. CDR1 and CDR2 (germline): SNHLY, FYNNEI. The CDR3 totals 11 residues. The CDR3 sequence is CATTQTDVLTF. CDR3 DNA: TGTGCCACCACACAAACAGACGTCCTGACTTTC.

This clone was seen just once. The V gene is TRBV29-1, the J gene TRBJ1-1; TRBD1 matches 7 bases. The CDR3 consists of 14 residues. Germline lookup yields CDR1 SQVTM and CDR2 ANQGSEA. The CDR3 loop reads CTYKTGQMNTEAFF. The CDR3 DNA reads as TGCACCTACAAAACGGGACAGATGAACACTGAAGCTTTCTTT.

The chain carries TRBV5-1 and TRBJ1-2, with TRBD1 matching 7 bases. The CDR3 contains 14 residues. Germline V gene lookup returns CDR1 SGHRS and CDR2 YFSETQ. V trimming: 4 bases; J trimming: 1 base; junction bases outside the gene matches: 4. The chain's CDR3 is CASSGTANNYGYTF. In DNA form, the CDR3 reads TGCGCCAGCAGCGGGACAGCAAATAACTATGGCTACACCTTC.

The V and J genes are TRBV27 and TRBJ2-7; D is unresolved. CDR3 length: 14 residues. V lost 2 bases and J lost 1, with 9 bases in between. Germline assignment: CDR1 MNHEY and CDR2 SMNVEV (reference sequence). CDR3 in amino acids: CASSLAPGSYEQYF. For the CDR3, the DNA is TGTGCCAGCAGTTTAGCCCCTGGTTCCTACGAGCAGTACTTC.

This clone has only one observation. This chain joins TRBV5-6 and TRBJ1-4; D remains ambiguous. Trimming removed 0 bases from V and 4 bases from J, with 13 bases in between. Germline CDR1 and CDR2: SGHDT and YYEEEE. The CDR3 extends over 16 amino acids. The CDR3 spells CASSLARTDRNEKLFF. DNA of the CDR3: TGTGCCAGCAGCTTGGCCAGAACCGATCGTAATGAAAAACTGTTTTTT.

This clone was seen only a few times. V gene TRBV27 combines with J gene TRBJ1-2, with D possibly TRBD1 on 6 matching bases. This CDR3 spans 13 amino acids. V lost 5 bases and J 5 bases, leaving 12 bases between the germline ends. Germline V lookup: CDR1 MNHEY, CDR2 SMNVEV (reference sequence). The CDR3 protein is CASSPGQTYGYTF. DNA for the CDR3: TGTGCCAGCAGTCCCGGACAGACATATGGCTACACCTTC.